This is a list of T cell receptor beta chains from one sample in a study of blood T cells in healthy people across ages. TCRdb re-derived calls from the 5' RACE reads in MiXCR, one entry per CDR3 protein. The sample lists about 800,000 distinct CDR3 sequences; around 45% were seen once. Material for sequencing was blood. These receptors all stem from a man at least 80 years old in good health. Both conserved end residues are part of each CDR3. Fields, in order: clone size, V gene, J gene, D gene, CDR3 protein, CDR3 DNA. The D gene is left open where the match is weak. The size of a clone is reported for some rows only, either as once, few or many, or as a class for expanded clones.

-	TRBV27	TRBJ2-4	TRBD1	CANKLETGSGNIQYF	TGTGCCAACAAACTCGAGACAGGGTCAGGAAACATTCAGTACTTC
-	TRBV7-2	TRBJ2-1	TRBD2	CASSRTSGPNSYEQFF	TGTGCCAGCAGCCGGACTAGCGGTCCGAACTCCTACGAGCAGTTCTTC
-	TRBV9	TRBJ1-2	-	CASSASTGGNNYGYTF	TGTGCCAGCAGCGCTTCGACAGGAGGAAATAACTATGGCTACACCTTC
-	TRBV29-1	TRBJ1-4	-	CSVHAGLGEKLFF	TGCAGCGTTCACGCGGGGCTGGGTGAAAAACTGTTTTTT
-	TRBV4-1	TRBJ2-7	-	CASSQDLQGQLISCEQYF	TGCGCCAGCAGCCAAGATCTCCAAGGACAGCTGATCTCCTGCGAGCAGTACTTC
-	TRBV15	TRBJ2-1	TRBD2	CATSKRMGFPSGRYNEQFF	TGTGCCACCAGCAAGAGGATGGGATTCCCTAGCGGGCGTTACAATGAGCAGTTCTTC
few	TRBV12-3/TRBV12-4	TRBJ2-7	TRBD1	CASSLAGGTGYEQYF	TGTGCCAGCAGTTTAGCAGGGGGCACGGGCTACGAGCAGTACTTC
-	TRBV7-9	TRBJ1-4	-	CASSPTWATNEKLFF	TGTGCCAGCAGCCCGACTTGGGCAACTAATGAAAAACTGTTTTTT
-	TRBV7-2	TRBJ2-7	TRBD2	CASSLEAGAFYEQYF	TGTGCCAGCAGCTTAGAAGCGGGAGCATTCTACGAGCAGTACTTC
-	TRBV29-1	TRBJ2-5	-	CSEKDLTGTGETQYF	TGCAGCGAGAAAGATTTGACAGGTACTGGCGAGACCCAGTACTTC
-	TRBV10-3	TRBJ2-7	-	CAISEEISLYEQYF	TGTGCCATCAGTGAGGAGATATCCCTCTACGAGCAGTACTTC
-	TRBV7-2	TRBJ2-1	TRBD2	CASSSLLAAGSYNEQFF	TGTGCCAGCAGCTCTCTACTAGCGGCAGGCTCCTACAATGAGCAGTTCTTC
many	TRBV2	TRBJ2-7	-	CASSSQYEQYF	TGTGCCAGCAGTTCACAGTACGAGCAGTACTTC
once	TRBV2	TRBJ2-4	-	CASRRTSGAKNIQYF	TGTGCCAGCAGGAGGACCTCCGGAGCCAAAAACATTCAGTACTTC
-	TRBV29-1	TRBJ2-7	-	CSGGVTDYEQYF	TGCAGCGGCGGAGTGACGGATTACGAGCAGTACTTC
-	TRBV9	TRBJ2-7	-	CASSGRDESYEQYF	TGTGCCAGCAGCGGCCGGGACGAGTCCTACGAGCAGTACTTC
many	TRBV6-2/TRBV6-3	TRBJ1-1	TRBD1	CASSPGTGGANTEAFF	TGTGCCAGCAGTCCCGGGACAGGGGGCGCGAACACTGAAGCTTTCTTT
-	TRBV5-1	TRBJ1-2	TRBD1	CASSPTQGPIYGYTF	TGCGCCAGCAGCCCAACACAGGGGCCGATCTATGGCTACACCTTC
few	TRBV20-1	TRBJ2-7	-	CSARADLGPPYYEQYF	TGCAGTGCTAGAGCAGACTTAGGGCCACCATACTACGAGCAGTACTTC
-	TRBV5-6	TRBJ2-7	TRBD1	CASSKGQSYNEQYF	TGTGCCAGCAGCAAGGGACAGTCCTACAATGAGCAGTACTTC
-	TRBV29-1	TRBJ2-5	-	CSVNDHSETQYF	TGCAGCGTGAATGACCATTCGGAGACCCAGTACTTC
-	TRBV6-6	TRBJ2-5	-	CASLARETQYF	TGTGCCAGCTTAGCGCGGGAGACCCAGTACTTC
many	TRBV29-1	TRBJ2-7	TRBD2	CSVDGGYEQYF	TGCAGCGTTGACGGGGGGTACGAGCAGTACTTC
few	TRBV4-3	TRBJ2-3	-	CASSQEGAVDTQYF	TGCGCCAGCAGCCAAGAAGGGGCCGTGGATACGCAGTATTTT
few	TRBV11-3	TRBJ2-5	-	CASSIMGETQYF	TGTGCCAGCAGCATAATGGGAGAGACCCAGTACTTC
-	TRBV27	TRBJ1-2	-	CASASLGSANYGFTF	TGTGCCAGCGCCAGTCTCGGGAGCGCGAACTATGGCTTCACCTTC
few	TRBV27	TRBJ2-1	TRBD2	CASSPQGAGGHEQFF	TGTGCCAGCAGTCCCCAGGGAGCGGGAGGGCATGAGCAGTTCTTC
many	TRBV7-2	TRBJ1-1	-	CASSPGRNTEAFF	TGTGCCAGCAGCCCCGGACGTAACACTGAAGCTTTCTTT
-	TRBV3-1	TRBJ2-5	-	CASSQDVVQETQYF	TGTGCCAGCAGCCAAGATGTGGTCCAAGAGACCCAGTACTTC
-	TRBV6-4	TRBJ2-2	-	CASSSEGGGTGELFF	TGTGCCAGCAGCTCCGAGGGAGGGGGCACCGGGGAGCTGTTTTTT
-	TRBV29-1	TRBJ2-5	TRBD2	CSVRRGGETQYF	TGCAGCGTCAGACGGGGGGGAGAGACCCAGTACTTC
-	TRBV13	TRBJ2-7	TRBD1	CASSFQGTEYEQYF	TGTGCCAGCAGCTTTCAGGGGACAGAATACGAGCAGTACTTC
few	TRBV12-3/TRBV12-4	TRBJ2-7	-	CASSLLQGLGEQYF	TGTGCCAGCAGTTTACTACAGGGTCTAGGAGAGCAGTACTTC
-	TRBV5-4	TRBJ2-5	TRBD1	CASSSAGTAYNEQYF	TGTGCCAGCAGCTCTGCCGGGACAGCCTACAATGAGCAGTACTTC
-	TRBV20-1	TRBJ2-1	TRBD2	CSGAGVSYNEQFF	TGCAGTGGTGCGGGAGTATCCTACAATGAGCAGTTCTTC
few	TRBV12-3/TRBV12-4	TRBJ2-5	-	CASRAQGQETQYF	TGTGCCAGCAGAGCACAGGGACAAGAGACCCAGTACTTC
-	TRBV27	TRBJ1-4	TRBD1	CASSAGQGVWRKLFF	TGTGCCAGCAGTGCGGGACAGGGGGTCTGGAGGAAACTGTTTTTT
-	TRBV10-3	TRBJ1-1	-	CTISERGGLGNTEAFF	TGTACCATCAGTGAGAGGGGGGGCTTGGGGAACACTGAAGCTTTCTTT
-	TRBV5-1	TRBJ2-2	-	CASSWWGGSANTGELFF	TGCGCCAGCAGCTGGTGGGGTGGCAGCGCGAACACCGGGGAGCTGTTTTTT
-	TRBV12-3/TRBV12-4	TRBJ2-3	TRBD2	CASTLAGTNTDTQYF	TGTGCCAGCACCTTAGCGGGAACTAACACAGATACGCAGTATTTT
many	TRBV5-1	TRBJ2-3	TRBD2	CASSLNLAGGPTDTQYF	TGCGCCAGCAGCTTGAATTTGGCGGGAGGGCCTACAGATACGCAGTATTTT
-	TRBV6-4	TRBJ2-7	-	CASSDSSGTSYEQYF	TGTGCCAGCAGTGACTCCAGCGGAACTTCCTACGAGCAGTACTTC
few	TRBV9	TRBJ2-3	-	CASSVGRRIDTQYF	TGTGCCAGCAGCGTAGGCAGGAGGATAGATACGCAGTATTTT
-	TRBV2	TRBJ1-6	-	CASNTARNSPLHF	TGTGCCAGCAACACAGCAAGGAATTCACCCCTCCACTTT
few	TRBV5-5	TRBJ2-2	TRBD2	CASSITSGGSTGELFF	TGTGCCAGCAGCATTACTAGCGGAGGAAGCACCGGGGAGCTGTTTTTT
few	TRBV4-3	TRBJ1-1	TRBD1	CASSQVTGAPIAFF	TGCGCCAGCAGCCAAGTTACAGGGGCCCCGATTGCTTTCTTT
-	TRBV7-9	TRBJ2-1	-	CASSGRGSLNEQFF	TGTGCCAGCAGCGGCCGCGGATCGCTAAACGAGCAGTTCTTC
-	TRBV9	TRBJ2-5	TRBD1	CASAETGSSQETQYF	TGTGCCAGCGCCGAGACAGGGTCCTCTCAAGAGACCCAGTACTTC
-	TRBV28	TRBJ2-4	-	CASGKGLAKNIQYF	TGTGCCAGCGGAAAGGGGTTAGCCAAAAACATTCAGTACTTC
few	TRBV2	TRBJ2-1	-	CASRRWTDYNEQFF	TGTGCCAGCCGTAGATGGACGGACTACAATGAGCAGTTCTTC
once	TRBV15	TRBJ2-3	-	CATSRGSTLPGTDTQYF	TGTGCCACCAGCAGAGGCTCCACTTTACCGGGGACAGATACGCAGTATTTT
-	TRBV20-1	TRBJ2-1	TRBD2	CSGRGVDEQFF	TGCAGTGGACGGGGGGTAGATGAGCAGTTCTTC
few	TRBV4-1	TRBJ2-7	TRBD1	CASSHQMGQPYEQYF	TGCGCCAGCAGTCACCAAATGGGACAGCCCTACGAGCAGTACTTC
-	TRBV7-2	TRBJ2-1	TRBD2	CASSRGPGLGITPFYNEQFF	TGTGCCAGCAGTCGTGGGCCGGGACTAGGGATTACCCCGTTCTACAATGAGCAGTTCTTC
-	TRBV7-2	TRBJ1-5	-	CASSPTGHNQPQHF	TGTGCCAGCAGCCCGACGGGCCACAATCAGCCCCAGCATTTT
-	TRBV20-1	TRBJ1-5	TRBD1	CSVAGQPNQPQHF	TGCAGTGTAGCGGGACAGCCTAATCAGCCCCAGCATTTT
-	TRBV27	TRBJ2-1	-	CASSNLGGGRNEQFF	TGTGCCAGCAGTAACCTCGGAGGAGGTCGCAATGAGCAGTTCTTC